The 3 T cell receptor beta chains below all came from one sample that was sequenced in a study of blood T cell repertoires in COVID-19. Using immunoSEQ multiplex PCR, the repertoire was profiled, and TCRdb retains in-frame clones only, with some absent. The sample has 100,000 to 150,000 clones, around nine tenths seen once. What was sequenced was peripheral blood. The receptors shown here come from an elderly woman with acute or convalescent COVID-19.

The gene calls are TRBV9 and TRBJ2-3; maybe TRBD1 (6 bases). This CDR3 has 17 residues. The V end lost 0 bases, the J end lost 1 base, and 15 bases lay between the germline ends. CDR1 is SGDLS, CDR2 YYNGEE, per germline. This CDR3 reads CASSVAFGNRGTDTQYF. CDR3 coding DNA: TGTGCCAGCAGCGTAGCTTTCGGAAACAGGGGCACAGATACGCAGTATTTT.

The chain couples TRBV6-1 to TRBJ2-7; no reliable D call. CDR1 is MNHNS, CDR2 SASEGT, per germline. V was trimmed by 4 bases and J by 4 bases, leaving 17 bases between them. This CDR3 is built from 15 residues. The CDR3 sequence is CASSAASSWAYEQYF. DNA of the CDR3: TGTGCCAGCAGTGCAGCCAGTAGTTGGGCTTACGAGCAGTACTTC.

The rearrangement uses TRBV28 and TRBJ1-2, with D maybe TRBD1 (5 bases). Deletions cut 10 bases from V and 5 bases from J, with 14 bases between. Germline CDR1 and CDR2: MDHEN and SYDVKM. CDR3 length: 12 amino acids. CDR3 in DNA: TGTGCCACGGGCGGCAGGGAATATGGCTACACCTTC. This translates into CATGGREYGYTF.